These 32 T cell receptor beta chains share one sample of origin, sequenced in a study of OX40 agonist ivuxolimab in advanced cancers. Profiled with immunoSEQ multiplex PCR; TCRdb holds only in-frame clones, not every one. The sample has about 47,000 clones, roughly 90% seen once; the top ten hold just under 8%. Sequenced here: CD4+ or CD8+ T cells sorted from blood, sampled in a trial of the OX40 agonist ivuxolimab. All receptors derive from an adult with an advanced solid tumor such as melanoma, head and neck, liver or kidney cancer.

The chain recombines TRBV7-9 with TRBJ2-7; the D call may be TRBD1 or TRBD2 (5 bases each). Trimming removed 1 base from V and 3 bases from J, with 10 bases in between. CDR1 and CDR2 (germline): SEHNR, FQNEAQ (reference sequence). This CDR3 comprises 14 residues. CDR3 coding DNA: TGTGCCAGCAGCTTAGACACAGGAGGCTACGAGCAGTACTTC. Residues: CASSLDTGGYEQYF.

The V and J genes are TRBV7-2 and TRBJ2-7; no definite D call. The CDR3 totals 15 residues. Germline values: CDR1 SGHTA, CDR2 FQGNSA. V was shortened by 6 bases and J by 3 bases, with 18 bases between the two germline ends. The CDR3 nucleotides read TGTGCCAGCAGTTTCAATGGTGGTCTCGGCTACGAGCAGTACTTC. Its protein product is CASSFNGGLGYEQYF.

The chain combines TRBV18 with TRBJ1-5; 10 nucleotides agree with TRBD1. The CDR3 is 15 amino acids. V was clipped by 6 bases and J by 5 bases; unmatched bases: 7. Germline V gene sequence: CDR1 KGHSH, CDR2 LQKENI. The CDR3 DNA follows: TGTGCCAGCTCGTCCCAAGGACAGGGGGATCAGCCCCAGCATTTT. Its protein is CASSSQGQGDQPQHF. The whole variable domain, filled in from reference TRBV18 and TRBJ1-5, reads NAGVMQNPRHLVRRRGQEARLRCSPMKGHSHVYWYRQLPEEGLKFMVYLQKENIIDESGMPKERFSAEFPKEGPSILRIQQVVRGDSAAYFCASSSQGQGDQPQHFGDGTRLSIL.

V is TRBV19 and J is TRBJ2-1; D may be TRBD2 (5 bases). Germline V gives CDR1 LNHDA, CDR2 SQIVND (reference sequence). The V and J ends lost 0 bases and 3 bases respectively, with 9 bases between them. CDR3 length: 15 residues. As DNA, the CDR3 is TGTGCCAGTAGTATAGAGCGGGCTAACTACAATGAGCAGTTCTTC. Translating it yields CASSIERANYNEQFF.

The V and J genes are TRBV30 and TRBJ1-1, with a tentative D call TRBD1 (5 bases). The CDR3 runs 15 residues. The V end lost 0 bases, the J end lost 4 bases, and 15 bases lay between the germline ends. Germline-derived CDR1 and CDR2 are GTSNPN and SVGIG (reference sequence). The CDR3 spells CAWSVRRVTGTEAFF. The CDR3 DNA follows: TGTGCCTGGAGTGTACGCAGGGTTACGGGCACTGAAGCTTTCTTT.

The gene calls are TRBV5-8 and TRBJ2-1, with TRBD2 matching 13 bases. V shed 2 bases, J shed 7 bases, and the junction held 12 bases outside the gene matches. CDR3 length equals 18 residues. Germline CDR1 and CDR2: SGHTS and YDEGEE. The CDR3 is CASSFSGLAGVKRNEQFF. The CDR3, as DNA: TGTGCCAGCAGCTTCTCCGGACTAGCGGGAGTCAAGAGGAATGAGCAGTTCTTC.

This clone came up once. The rearrangement uses TRBV4-2 and TRBJ2-7; D uncertain. Trimming left V 0 bases short and J 5 bases short, with 8 bases between. This CDR3 comprises 13 residues. CDR1 and CDR2 from the germline V gene are LGHNA and YNFKEQ. The CDR3 bases are TGTGCCAGCAGCCAAGATTTGCAGGACGAGCAGTACTTC. It is translated as CASSQDLQDEQYF.

This chain joins TRBV5-4 and TRBJ1-2, with D hard to call. This CDR3 comprises 15 residues. Trimming took off 0 bases at V and 4 bases at J, with 13 bases between the two ends. Per the germline V gene, CDR1 is SGHNT and CDR2 is YYREEE (reference sequence). CDR3 sequence (DNA): TGTGCCAGCAGCTTGGTTGGAGTTAATTCCTATGGCTACACCTTC. It translates to CASSLVGVNSYGYTF.

This chain joins TRBV11-3 and TRBJ2-7; 10 bases map to TRBD1. V trimming: 3 bases; J trimming: 5 bases; junction bases outside the gene matches: 1. There are 13 residues in the CDR3. Germline CDR1 is SGHNT and CDR2 is YENEEA. The CDR3 bases are TGTGCCAGCAGCTTGGGGACAGGGGACGAGCAGTACTTC. It translates to CASSLGTGDEQYF.

This clone occurred a few times. This rearrangement joins TRBV5-1 to TRBJ2-5; D perhaps matches TRBD2 (5 bases). Germline V CDR1 and CDR2: SGHRS, YFSETQ. Trimming took 2 bases from V and 1 from J, leaving 15 bases between them. This CDR3 comprises 16 residues. The CDR3 loop is CASSFEGTGRQETQYF. CDR3 bases: TGCGCCAGCAGCTTCGAGGGCACGGGCCGCCAAGAGACCCAGTACTTC. The complete variable domain, with remaining parts taken from reference TRBV5-1 and TRBJ2-5, reads KAGVTQTPRYLIKTRGQQVTLSCSPISGHRSVSWYQQTPGQGLQFLFEYFSETQRNKGNFPGRFSGRQFSNSRSEMNVSTLELGDSALYLCASSFEGTGRQETQYFGPGTRLLVL.

The V and J genes are TRBV19 and TRBJ2-2, with D unclear. CDR3 length: 15 residues. The germline gives CDR1 LNHDA, CDR2 SQIVND (reference sequence). V lost 4 bases and J lost 0, with 9 bases in between. For the CDR3, the DNA is TGTGCCAGTAGTAGCGGAGCTTCGAACACCGGGGAGCTGTTTTTT. It codes for CASSSGASNTGELFF. Variable domain in full (rest from reference TRBV19 and TRBJ2-2): DGGITQSPKYLFRKEGQNVTLSCEQNLNHDAMYWYRQDPGQGLRLIYYSQIVNDFQKGDIAEGYSVSREKKESFPLTVTSAQKNPTAFYLCASSSGASNTGELFFGEGSRLTVL.

The chain combines TRBV18 with TRBJ2-3; the D gene is possibly TRBD1 (5 bases). V lost 4 bases and J 6 bases, leaving 11 bases between the germline ends. Germline V gene data show CDR1 as KGHSH and CDR2 as LQKENI. The CDR3 is made up of 13 amino acids. The CDR3 DNA reads TGTGCCAGCTCACTGGAGAAGGGGGATACGCAGTATTTT. It encodes CASSLEKGDTQYF.

The rearrangement joins TRBV28 to TRBJ2-3; TRBD1 aligns across 8 bases. This CDR3 has 15 residues. J lost 8 bases, V lost 4 bases, and 11 bases had no gene match. Germline V gene lookup returns CDR1 MDHEN and CDR2 SYDVKM. The CDR3 DNA reads TGTGCCAGCAGTTACCCCGGGACAGGAAGGATTACGCAGTATTTT. Amino acid sequence: CASSYPGTGRITQYF. The variable domain in full, with the rest retrieved from reference TRBV28 and TRBJ2-3, is DVKVTQSSRYLVKRTGEKVFLECVQDMDHENMFWYRQDPGLGLRLIYFSYDVKMKEKGDIPEGYSVSREKKERFSLILESASTNQTSMYLCASSYPGTGRITQYFGPGTRLTVL.

V usage is TRBV6-5 and J usage is TRBJ1-2; 7 bases are shared with TRBD1. The germline V gene has CDR1 MNHEY and CDR2 SVGAGI. J lost 3 bases, V lost 6 bases, and 4 bases had no gene match. There are 13 residues in the CDR3. CDR3 sequence reads: CASSPTGDYGYTF. DNA for the CDR3: TGTGCCAGCAGCCCCACAGGGGACTATGGCTACACCTTC.

The V call is TRBV6-4, the J call TRBJ1-1, with D uncertain. With 4 bases removed from V and 1 base from J, the gap between germline ends came to 10 bases. In germline, CDR1 is MRHNA, CDR2 SNTAGT. The length of the CDR3 is 14 residues. This CDR3 is CASSATLGNTEAFF. CDR3 DNA sequence: TGTGCCAGCAGTGCGACTTTGGGGAACACTGAAGCTTTCTTT.

This rearrangement joins TRBV27 to TRBJ2-7; TRBD2 agrees at 8 bases. J was trimmed by 4 bases and V by 6 bases; bases with no gene match: 8. This CDR3 region has 14 residues. CDR1 and CDR2 (germline): MNHEY, SMNVEV (reference sequence). This CDR3 reads CASRRAGAIYEQYF. Here the CDR3 DNA reads TGTGCCAGCAGGCGAGCGGGGGCAATTTACGAGCAGTACTTC.

V usage is TRBV4-3 and J usage is TRBJ2-1, with D perhaps TRBD1 (6 bases). Deletions cut 2 bases from V and 0 bases from J, with 14 bases between. This CDR3 is 17 amino acids long. The germline gives CDR1 LGHNA, CDR2 YSLEER. The CDR3 here is CASSQRSGQFSYNEQFF. Here the CDR3 DNA reads TGCGCCAGCAGCCAACGGTCCGGACAGTTCTCCTACAATGAGCAGTTCTTC.

This clone was observed a few times. The chain is built from TRBV29-1 and TRBJ2-5; D unresolved. V gave up 6 bases and J gave up 4 bases, with 9 bases separating them. The CDR3 runs 11 residues. The germline V gene has CDR1 SQVTM and CDR2 ANQGSEA. CDR3 protein: CSVSSVETQYF. In DNA, the CDR3 is TGCAGCGTCTCCTCGGTAGAGACCCAGTACTTC.

The V gene is TRBV10-3, the J gene TRBJ1-3; no firm D call. The V end was cut by 0 bases, the J end by 7 bases, with 13 bases between. Germline CDR1 reads ENHRY; CDR2 reads SYGVKD. This CDR3 is built from 15 residues. CDR3 amino acids: CAISESVGSGNTIYF. The CDR3 coding sequence is TGTGCCATCAGTGAGTCAGTCGGGTCGGGTAACACCATATATTTT.

The chain has TRBV5-8 and TRBJ2-7; the D gene is possibly TRBD1 (7 bases). The CDR3 is 15 residues long. Germline V CDR1 and CDR2: SGHTS, YDEGEE. Trimming stripped 6 bases from V and 5 bases from J, with 21 bases between. This chain's CDR3 is CASNRRGTEKDEQYF. The CDR3 nucleotides read TGTGCCAGCAACAGGAGGGGGACAGAGAAGGACGAGCAGTACTTC.

The CDR3 DNA is TGTGCCAGCAGCCGTGGGACTAGCGGGAGCCAAAGTTACGAGCAGTACTTC. As protein: CASSRGTSGSQSYEQYF. The chain joins TRBV9 to TRBJ2-7; 14 nucleotides agree with TRBD2. Trimming removed 4 bases from V and 4 bases from J; junction bases left unmatched: 10. This CDR3 region has 17 residues. Germline CDR1 reads SGDLS; CDR2 reads YYNGEE. Using reference TRBV9 and TRBJ2-7 for the parts outside the CDR3, the full variable domain is DSGVTQTPKHLITATGQRVTLRCSPRSGDLSVYWYQQSLDQGLQFLIQYYNGEERAKGNILERFSAQQFPDLHSELNLSSLELGDSALYFCASSRGTSGSQSYEQYFGPGTRLTVT.

This chain joins TRBV5-4 and TRBJ1-1; no definite D call. Trimming pared 0 bases from V and 2 bases from J, leaving 8 bases between. The CDR3 runs to 14 residues. The germline V gene has CDR1 SGHNT and CDR2 YYREEE (reference sequence). The CDR3 nucleotides read TGTGCCAGCAGCTTGGCGACAAGCAACACTGAAGCTTTCTTT. Translating gives CASSLATSNTEAFF. The whole variable domain, remainder taken from reference TRBV5-4 and TRBJ1-1, is ETGVTQSPTHLIKTRGQQVTLRCSSQSGHNTVSWYQQALGQGPQFIFQYYREEENGRGNFPPRFSGLQFPNYSSELNVNALELDDSALYLCASSLATSNTEAFFGQGTRLTVV.

The chain couples TRBV11-2 to TRBJ2-3; 7 nucleotides align to TRBD2. CDR3 size: 16 residues. CDR1 and CDR2 (germline): SGHAT, FQNNGV. J gave up 2 bases and V 4 bases, and 9 bases lay outside the gene matches. The CDR3 here is CASSWTLAEATDTQYF. The CDR3 bases are TGTGCCAGCAGCTGGACCCTAGCGGAGGCCACAGATACGCAGTATTTT.

The chain recombines TRBV7-2 with TRBJ2-7; 8 bases map to TRBD2. The V gene's germline CDR1 is SGHTA and CDR2 FQGNSA. This CDR3 has 16 residues. The V and J ends lost 5 bases and 3 bases, in that order; junction bases with no gene match: 12. CDR3 in amino acids: CASSRSGGYGSYEQYF. The CDR3 DNA reads as TGTGCCAGCAGCCGGAGCGGGGGTTACGGGAGCTACGAGCAGTACTTC.

The chain links TRBV28 to TRBJ1-5; D call uncertain. The germline V and J ends were trimmed by 3 bases and 0 bases, with 3 bases remaining between them. CDR3 size: 13 residues. Germline V gene sequence: CDR1 MDHEN, CDR2 SYDVKM. CDR3 nucleotide sequence: TGTGCCAGCAGTTTTAGTAGCAATCAGCCCCAGCATTTT. Its translation is CASSFSSNQPQHF.

The chain joins TRBV10-3 to TRBJ1-1; unclear D gene. Germline assignment: CDR1 ENHRY and CDR2 SYGVKD. The CDR3 extends over 12 amino acids. The ends were cut back, 8 bases at V and 2 bases at J, with 9 bases in the middle. The CDR3 coding sequence is TGTGCCATCTCCACACTCAACACTGAAGCTTTCTTT. Translating gives CAISTLNTEAFF.

The rearrangement uses TRBV7-2 and TRBJ2-7; TRBD1 aligns across 10 bases. Germline-derived CDR1 and CDR2 are SGHTA and FQGNSA. The CDR3 totals 13 residues. V was clipped by 6 bases and J by 3 bases; unmatched bases: 2. DNA for the CDR3: TGTGCCAGCAGAGGACAGGGGGTCTACGAGCAGTACTTC. This encodes CASRGQGVYEQYF.

The chain joins TRBV5-4 to TRBJ2-3, with TRBD2 matching over 9 bases. The CDR3 has 16 residues. Losses at the gene ends were 0 bases for V and 5 bases for J; bases not matched to a gene: 7. Germline assignment: CDR1 SGHNT and CDR2 YYREEE (reference sequence). CDR3: CASSLAGGRAGDTQYF. The DNA of the CDR3 is TGTGCCAGCAGCTTGGCGGGCGGGAGGGCCGGAGATACGCAGTATTTT.

The chain recombines TRBV19 with TRBJ2-5, with 11 bases aligning to TRBD2. Germline trimming cut 3 bases from V and 1 base from J; bases unmatched to any gene: 1. The germline CDR1 and CDR2 sequences are LNHDA and SQIVND (reference sequence). CDR3 length equals 15 residues. The CDR3 nucleotides are TGTGCCAGTAGTATTGGACTAGCGGGCCAAGAGACCCAGTACTTC. Protein: CASSIGLAGQETQYF.

This chain uses TRBV29-1 with TRBJ1-2; tentatively, D is TRBD1 (5 bases). The CDR3 is made up of 13 amino acids. V lost 0 bases and J lost 7, with 12 bases in between. The germline V gene has CDR1 SQVTM and CDR2 ANQGSEA. CDR3 sequence reads: CSVEDGGFGGYTF. DNA of the CDR3: TGCAGCGTTGAAGATGGGGGGTTCGGTGGCTACACCTTC.

The V gene is TRBV7-8, the J gene TRBJ1-3, with D possibly matching TRBD1 (6 bases). The germline CDR1 and CDR2 sequences are SGHVS and FQNEAQ. Trimming pared 7 bases from V and 4 bases from J, leaving 14 bases between. The CDR3 has 14 residues. The DNA for the CDR3 is TGTGCCAGCACCCTTCGGGGGACAGGAAACACCATATATTTT. As protein: CASTLRGTGNTIYF. Filled out from reference TRBV7-8 and TRBJ1-3, the complete variable domain reads GAGVSQSPRYKVAKRGQDVALRCDPISGHVSLFWYQQALGQGPEFLTYFQNEAQLDKSGLPSDRFFAERPEGSVSTLKIQRTQQEDSAVYLCASTLRGTGNTIYFGEGSWLTVV.

The chain uses TRBV14 and TRBJ2-5; 7 bases match TRBD2. This CDR3 is built from 11 residues. Trimming removed 5 bases from V and 7 bases from J; junction bases left unmatched: 1. Per the germline V gene, CDR1 is SGHDN and CDR2 is FVKESK. In DNA form, the CDR3 reads TGTGCCAGCAGCTCGGGAGGGACCCAGTACTTC. It encodes CASSSGGTQYF. Looking up the rest from reference TRBV14 and TRBJ2-5 gives the full variable domain: EAGVTQFPSHSVIEKGQTVTLRCDPISGHDNLYWYRRVMGKEIKFLLHFVKESKQDESGMPNNRFLAERTGGTYSTLKVQPAELEDSGVYFCASSSGGTQYFGPGTRLLVL.